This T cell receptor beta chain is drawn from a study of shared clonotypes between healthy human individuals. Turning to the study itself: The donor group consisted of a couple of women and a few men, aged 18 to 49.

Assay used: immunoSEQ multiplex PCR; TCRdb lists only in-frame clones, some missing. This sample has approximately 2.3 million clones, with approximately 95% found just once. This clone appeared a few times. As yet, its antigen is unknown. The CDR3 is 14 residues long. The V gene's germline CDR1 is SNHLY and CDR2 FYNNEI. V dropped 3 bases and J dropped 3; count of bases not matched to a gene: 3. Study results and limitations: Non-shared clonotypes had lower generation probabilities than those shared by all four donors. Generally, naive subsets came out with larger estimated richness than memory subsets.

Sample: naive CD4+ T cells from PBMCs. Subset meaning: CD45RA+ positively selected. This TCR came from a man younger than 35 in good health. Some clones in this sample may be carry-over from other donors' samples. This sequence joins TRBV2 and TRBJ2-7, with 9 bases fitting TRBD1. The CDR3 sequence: CASSDGTGIYEQYF. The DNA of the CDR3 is TGTGCCAGCAGTGACGGGACAGGGATCTACGAGCAGTACTTC.